This T cell receptor beta chain was identified in a study of shared clonotypes between healthy human individuals. Clones were sequenced by immunoSEQ multiplex PCR, and TCRdb holds only the in-frame ones, with some missing. The sample has hundreds of thousands of clones, 85% to 95% seen once; the top ten hold over 0.1%. Positive CCR7 selection of CD45RO-negative cells yielded the naive CD8 cells, and terminally differentiated effector memory CD45RA+ cells were excluded. The study, taken as a whole, reports: Shared clonotypes: 4.5% to 6% naive CD4, roughly 3.5% naive CD8, less than 2.5% memory CD4, 0.4% to 0.45% memory CD8. Naive subsets, compared against memory subsets, generally had larger estimated richness values. Non-shared clonotypes had lower generation probabilities than those shared by all four donors.

V was pared by 1 base and J by 1 base, with 6 bases between. The CDR3 contains 14 residues. Germline lookup yields CDR1 MDHEN and CDR2 SYDVKM. Of note for this clone: Its antigen is as yet unknown. Other DNA sequences in the sample encode the same CDR3.

The chain combines TRBV28 with TRBJ2-3, with D tentatively TRBD1 (5 bases). Sequencing used naive CD8+ T cells sorted from blood. This TCR came from a woman aged 25 to 45 in good health. The CDR3 coding sequence is TGTGCCAGCAGTTTATTAGGGGGCACAGATACGCAGTATTTT. It yields the protein CASSLLGGTDTQYF.